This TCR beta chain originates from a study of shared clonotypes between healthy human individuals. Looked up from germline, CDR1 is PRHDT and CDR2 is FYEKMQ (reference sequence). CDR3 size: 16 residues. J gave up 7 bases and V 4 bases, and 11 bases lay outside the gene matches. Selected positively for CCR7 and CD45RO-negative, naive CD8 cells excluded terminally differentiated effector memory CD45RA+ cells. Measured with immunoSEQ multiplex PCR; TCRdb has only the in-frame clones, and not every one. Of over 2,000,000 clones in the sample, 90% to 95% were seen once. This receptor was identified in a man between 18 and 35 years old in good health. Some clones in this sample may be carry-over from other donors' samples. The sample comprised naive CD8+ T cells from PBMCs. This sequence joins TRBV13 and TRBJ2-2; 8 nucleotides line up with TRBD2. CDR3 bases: TGTGCCAGCAGCTATTCCAATAGCGGGAAACTCGGGGAGCTGTTTTTT. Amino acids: CASSYSNSGKLGELFF. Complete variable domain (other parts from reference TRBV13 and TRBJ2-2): AAGVIQSPRHLIKEKRETATLKCYPIPRHDTVYWYQQGPGQDPQFLISFYEKMQSDKGSIPDRFSAQQFSDYHSELNMSSLELGDSALYFCASSYSNSGKLGELFFGEGSRLTVL.